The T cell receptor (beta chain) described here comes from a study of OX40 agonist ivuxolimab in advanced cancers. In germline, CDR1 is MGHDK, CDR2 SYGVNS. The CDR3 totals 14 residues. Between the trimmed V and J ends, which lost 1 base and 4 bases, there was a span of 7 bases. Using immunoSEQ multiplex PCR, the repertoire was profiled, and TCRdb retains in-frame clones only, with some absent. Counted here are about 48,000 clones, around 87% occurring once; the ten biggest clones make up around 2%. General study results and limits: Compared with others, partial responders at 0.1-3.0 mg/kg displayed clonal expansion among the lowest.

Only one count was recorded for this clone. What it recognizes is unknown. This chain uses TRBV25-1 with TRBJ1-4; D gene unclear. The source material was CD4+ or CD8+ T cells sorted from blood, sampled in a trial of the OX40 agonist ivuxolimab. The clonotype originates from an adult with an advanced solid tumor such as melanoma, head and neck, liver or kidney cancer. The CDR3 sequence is CASSESGFNEKLFF. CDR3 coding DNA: TGTGCCAGCAGTGAATCGGGCTTTAATGAAAAACTGTTTTTT.